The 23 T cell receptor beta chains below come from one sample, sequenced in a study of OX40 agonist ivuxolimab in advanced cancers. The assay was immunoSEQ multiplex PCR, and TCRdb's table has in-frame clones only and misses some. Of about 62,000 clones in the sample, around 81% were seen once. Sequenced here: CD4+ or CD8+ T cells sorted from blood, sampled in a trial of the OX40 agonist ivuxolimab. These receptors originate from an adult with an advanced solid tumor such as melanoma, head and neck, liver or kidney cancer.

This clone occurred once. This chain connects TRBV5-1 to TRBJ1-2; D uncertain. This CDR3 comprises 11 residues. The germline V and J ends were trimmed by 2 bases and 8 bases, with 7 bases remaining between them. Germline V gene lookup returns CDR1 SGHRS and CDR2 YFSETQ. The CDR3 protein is CASSFGGGYTF. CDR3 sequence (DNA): TGCGCCAGCAGCTTCGGCGGAGGCTACACCTTC.

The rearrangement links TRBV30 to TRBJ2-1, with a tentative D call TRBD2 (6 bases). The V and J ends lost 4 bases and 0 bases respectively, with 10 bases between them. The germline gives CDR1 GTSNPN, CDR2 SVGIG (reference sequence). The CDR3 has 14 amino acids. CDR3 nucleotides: TGTGCCTGGACGGGGGACGACTCCTACAATGAGCAGTTCTTC. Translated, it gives CAWTGDDSYNEQFF.

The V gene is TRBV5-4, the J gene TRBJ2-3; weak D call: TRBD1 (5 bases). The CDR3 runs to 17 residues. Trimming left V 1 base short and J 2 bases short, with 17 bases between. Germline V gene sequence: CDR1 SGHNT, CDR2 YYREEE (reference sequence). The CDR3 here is CASSLFRQGAFTDTQYF. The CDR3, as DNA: TGTGCCAGCAGCTTGTTCCGGCAGGGCGCCTTCACAGATACGCAGTATTTT.

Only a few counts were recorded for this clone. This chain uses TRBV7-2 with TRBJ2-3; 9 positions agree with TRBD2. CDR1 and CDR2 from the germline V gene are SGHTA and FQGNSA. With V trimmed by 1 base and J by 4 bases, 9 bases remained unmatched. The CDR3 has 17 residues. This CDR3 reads CASSLDPSGAQADTQYF. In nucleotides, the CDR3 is TGTGCCAGCAGCTTAGATCCTAGCGGGGCCCAGGCAGATACGCAGTATTTT.

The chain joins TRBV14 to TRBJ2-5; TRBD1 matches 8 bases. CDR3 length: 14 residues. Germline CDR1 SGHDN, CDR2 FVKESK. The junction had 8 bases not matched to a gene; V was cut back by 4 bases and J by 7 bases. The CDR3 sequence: CASSPTGARGTQYF. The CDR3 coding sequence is TGTGCCAGCAGCCCGACAGGGGCCAGGGGGACCCAGTACTTC.

The CDR3 sequence is CASSPSGQEAFF. In DNA form, the CDR3 reads TGTGCCAGCAGCCCCTCTGGACAGGAAGCTTTCTTT. This rearrangement joins TRBV7-3 to TRBJ1-1; perhaps TRBD1 as D (6 bases). The germline V gene has CDR1 SGHTA and CDR2 FQGTGA. The CDR3 is made up of 12 amino acids. Trimming cost V 5 bases and J 8 bases, with 12 bases left between them.

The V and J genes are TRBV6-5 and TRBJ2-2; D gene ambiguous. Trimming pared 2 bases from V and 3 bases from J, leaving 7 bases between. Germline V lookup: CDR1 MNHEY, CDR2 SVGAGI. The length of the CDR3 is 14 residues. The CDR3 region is CASSYNLDTGELFF. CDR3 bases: TGTGCCAGCAGTTACAATTTAGACACCGGGGAGCTGTTTTTT.

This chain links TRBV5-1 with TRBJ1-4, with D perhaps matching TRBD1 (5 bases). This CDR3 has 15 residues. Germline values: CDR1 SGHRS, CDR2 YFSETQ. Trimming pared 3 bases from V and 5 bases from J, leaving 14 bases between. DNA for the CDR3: TGCGCCAGCAGCTCGGAGGGGTATGAGAATGAAAAACTGTTTTTT. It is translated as CASSSEGYENEKLFF.

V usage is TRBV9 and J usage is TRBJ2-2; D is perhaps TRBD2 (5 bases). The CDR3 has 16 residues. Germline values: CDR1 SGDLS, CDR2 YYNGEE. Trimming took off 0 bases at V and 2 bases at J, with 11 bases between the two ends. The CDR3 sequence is CASSVASSLNTGELFF. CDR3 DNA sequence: TGTGCCAGCAGCGTAGCTTCTAGCTTAAACACCGGGGAGCTGTTTTTT.

CDR3 DNA: TGTGCCAGCAGCCTCAGCGGGGGGGAAGAGACCCAGTACTTC. It translates to CASSLSGGEETQYF. The chain is built from TRBV5-4 and TRBJ2-5, with 10 bases lining up with TRBD2. The CDR3 covers 14 residues. Germline V CDR1 and CDR2: SGHNT, YYREEE (reference sequence). The V segment lost 4 bases and the J segment 3 bases; nucleotides outside the gene matches: 3.

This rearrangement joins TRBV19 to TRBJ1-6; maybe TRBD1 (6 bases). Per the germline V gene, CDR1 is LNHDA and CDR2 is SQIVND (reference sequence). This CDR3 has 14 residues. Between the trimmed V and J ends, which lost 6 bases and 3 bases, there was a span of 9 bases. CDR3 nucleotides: TGTGCCAGTAGGGACAGAAACTATAATTCACCCCTCCACTTT. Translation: CASRDRNYNSPLHF.

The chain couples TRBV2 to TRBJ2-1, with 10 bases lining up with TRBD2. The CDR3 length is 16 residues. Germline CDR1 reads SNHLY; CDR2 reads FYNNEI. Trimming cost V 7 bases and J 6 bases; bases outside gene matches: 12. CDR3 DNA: TGTGCCAGCACGATAGATCTAGCGGGGGTATCCAATGAGCAGTTCTTC. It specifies CASTIDLAGVSNEQFF.

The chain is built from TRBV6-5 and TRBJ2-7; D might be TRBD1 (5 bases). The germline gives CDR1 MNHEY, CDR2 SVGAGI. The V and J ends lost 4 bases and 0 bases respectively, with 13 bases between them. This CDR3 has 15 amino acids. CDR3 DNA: TGTGCCAGCAGTTTCAGACAGTCGATCTCCTACGAGCAGTACTTC. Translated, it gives CASSFRQSISYEQYF.

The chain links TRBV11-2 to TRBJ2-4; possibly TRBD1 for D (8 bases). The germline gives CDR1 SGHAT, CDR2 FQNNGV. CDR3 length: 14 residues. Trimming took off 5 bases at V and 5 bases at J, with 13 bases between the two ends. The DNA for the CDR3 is TGTGCCAGCAGCGTAACAGGGGGGGAAAACATTCAGTACTTC. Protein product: CASSVTGGENIQYF.

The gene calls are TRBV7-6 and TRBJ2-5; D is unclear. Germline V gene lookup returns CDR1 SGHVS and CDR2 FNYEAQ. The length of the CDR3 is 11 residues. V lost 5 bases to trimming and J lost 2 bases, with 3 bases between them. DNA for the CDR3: TGTGCCAGCAGCCGGCAAGAGACCCAGTACTTC. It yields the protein CASSRQETQYF.

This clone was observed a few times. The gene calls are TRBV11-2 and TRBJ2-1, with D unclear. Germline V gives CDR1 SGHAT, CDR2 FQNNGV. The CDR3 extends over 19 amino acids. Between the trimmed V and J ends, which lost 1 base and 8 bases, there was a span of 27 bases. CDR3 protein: CASSLAGSRTFNAVHEQFF. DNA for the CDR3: TGTGCCAGCAGCTTAGCTGGTTCCAGAACTTTCAACGCGGTCCATGAGCAGTTCTTC.

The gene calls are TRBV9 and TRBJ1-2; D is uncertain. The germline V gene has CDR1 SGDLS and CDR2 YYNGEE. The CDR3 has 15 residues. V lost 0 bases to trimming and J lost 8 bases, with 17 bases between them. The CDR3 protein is CASSVGVAGDWGYTF. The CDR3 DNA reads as TGTGCCAGCAGCGTAGGAGTGGCAGGTGATTGGGGCTACACCTTC.

CDR3 DNA: TGTGCCAGAAGCTCGGAGGATCGACGGAACACTGAAGCTTTCTTT. Amino acid sequence: CARSSEDRRNTEAFF. The V gene is TRBV5-3, the J gene TRBJ1-1; no firm D call. TRBV5-3 is flagged as an ORF with uncertain function. There are 15 residues in the CDR3. Trimming removed 3 bases from V and 1 base from J, with 13 bases in between.

Here the CDR3 reads CAISDPGTRNSYEQYF. DNA of the CDR3: TGTGCCATCAGTGACCCAGGGACTAGAAACTCCTACGAGCAGTACTTC. The rearrangement uses TRBV10-3 and TRBJ2-7; 8 nucleotides agree with TRBD2. The CDR3 consists of 16 residues. The trim removed 3 bases at V and 0 bases at J, leaving 7 bases unmatched. The germline gives CDR1 ENHRY, CDR2 SYGVKD.

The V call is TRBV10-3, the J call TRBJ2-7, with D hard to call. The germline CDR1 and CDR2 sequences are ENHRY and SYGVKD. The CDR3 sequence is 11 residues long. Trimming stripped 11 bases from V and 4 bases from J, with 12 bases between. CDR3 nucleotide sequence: TGTGCCTCCCAGTGGCAGTACGAGCAGTACTTC. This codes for CASQWQYEQYF.

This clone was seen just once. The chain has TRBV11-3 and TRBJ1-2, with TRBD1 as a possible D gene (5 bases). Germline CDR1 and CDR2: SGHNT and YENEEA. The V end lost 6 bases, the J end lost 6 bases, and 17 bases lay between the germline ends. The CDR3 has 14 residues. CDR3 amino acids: CASSLGVGFHGYTF. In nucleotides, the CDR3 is TGTGCCAGCAGTCTAGGGGTAGGGTTCCATGGCTACACCTTC.

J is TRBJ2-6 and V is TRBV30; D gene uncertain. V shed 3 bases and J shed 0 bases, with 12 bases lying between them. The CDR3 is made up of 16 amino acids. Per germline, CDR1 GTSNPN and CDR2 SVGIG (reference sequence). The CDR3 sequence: CAWSSLGNSGANVLTF. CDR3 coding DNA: TGTGCCTGGAGCTCGTTGGGTAACTCTGGGGCCAACGTCCTGACTTTC.

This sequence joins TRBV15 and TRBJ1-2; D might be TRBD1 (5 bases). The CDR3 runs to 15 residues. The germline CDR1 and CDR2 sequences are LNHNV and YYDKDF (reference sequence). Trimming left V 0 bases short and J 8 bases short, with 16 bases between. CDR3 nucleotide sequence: TGTGCCACCAGCAGAGAGTGGCAGGGCGGCGGCGGCTACACCTTC. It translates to CATSREWQGGGGYTF.